Listed below are T cell receptor beta chains from one sample, sequenced in a study of cytomegalovirus exposure and HLA in healthy donors. Profiling relied on immunoSEQ multiplex PCR, and the TCRdb table lists in-frame clones only, not all of them. Altogether under 150,000 clones are present, roughly 78% being singletons, with the ten largest covering approximately 3.9%. The sample taken for sequencing was PBMCs. The receptors here all came from a man aged 45 to 65 in good health and CMV-seropositive. Both conserved end residues are part of each CDR3. The D gene is left open where the match is weak. Size is omitted from some rows. Given values are once, few, many or a class for expanded clones.

V gene	clone size	J gene	D gene	CDR3 protein	CDR3 DNA
TRBV2	-	TRBJ2-7	-	CASKDSSWDYEQYF	TGTGCCAGCAAAGACAGCTCATGGGACTACGAGCAGTACTTC
TRBV6-5	-	TRBJ1-6	TRBD1	CASRQGAMGPPLHF	TGTGCCAGCAGACAGGGGGCGATGGGTCCACCCCTCCACTTT
TRBV11-1	-	TRBJ2-3	-	CASSTDTDYTQYF	TGTGCCAGCAGCACCGACACAGATTATACGCAGTATTTT
TRBV2	-	TRBJ2-7	-	CASSPAREQYF	TGTGCCAGCAGCCCCGCCAGGGAGCAGTACTTC
TRBV27	-	TRBJ2-7	TRBD1	CASSFQGVGEEQYF	TGTGCCAGCAGTTTTCAGGGGGTAGGGGAGGAGCAGTACTTC
TRBV5-1	-	TRBJ2-3	TRBD2	CASSLERGGTDTQYF	TGCGCCAGCAGCCTTGAGCGGGGGGGCACAGATACGCAGTATTTT
TRBV18	-	TRBJ2-5	-	CASSPQAGRETQYF	TGTGCCAGCTCACCCCAGGCAGGCCGGGAGACCCAGTACTTC
TRBV7-6	-	TRBJ1-5	-	CASSPQGLGNQPQHF	TGTGCCAGCAGCCCCCAGGGTCTGGGCAATCAGCCCCAGCATTTT
TRBV11-3	-	TRBJ1-2	-	CASSIRERSGYTF	TGTGCCAGCAGCATCCGGGAGCGGAGTGGCTACACCTTC
TRBV9	-	TRBJ2-7	-	CASSVSGFPYEQYF	TGTGCCAGCAGCGTTTCAGGGTTTCCCTACGAGCAGTACTTC
TRBV18	-	TRBJ1-5	-	CASSPPNQGSGNQPQHF	TGTGCCAGCTCACCTCCCAACCAGGGTTCCGGCAATCAGCCCCAGCATTTT
TRBV7-7	-	TRBJ2-2	TRBD1	CASSGGQGGELFF	TGTGCCAGCAGCGGAGGACAGGGCGGGGAGCTGTTTTTT
TRBV20-1	-	TRBJ1-5	-	CSTGGNQPQHF	TGCAGTACGGGGGGCAATCAGCCCCAGCATTTT
TRBV2	-	TRBJ2-5	TRBD2	CASSVKAGGQETQYF	TGTGCCAGCAGTGTAAAAGCGGGAGGCCAAGAGACCCAGTACTTC
TRBV7-9	few	TRBJ2-5	TRBD1	CASSHTPGQGDETQYF	TGTGCCAGCAGCCATACCCCGGGACAGGGGGACGAGACCCAGTACTTC
TRBV6-5	-	TRBJ2-3	TRBD2	CASSLLAGGTDTQYF	TGTGCCAGCAGTCTACTAGCGGGGGGCACAGATACGCAGTATTTT
TRBV7-9	-	TRBJ2-3	TRBD1	CASSIQGSSTDTQYF	TGTGCCAGCAGCATACAGGGGTCTAGCACAGATACGCAGTATTTT
TRBV6-1	-	TRBJ2-7	TRBD1	CASSSRTGGPYEQYF	TGTGCCAGCAGTTCACGGACAGGGGGCCCCTACGAGCAGTACTTC
TRBV19	few	TRBJ1-5	-	CASSMERQNQPQHF	TGTGCCAGTAGTATGGAAAGACAGAATCAGCCCCAGCATTTT
TRBV7-7	-	TRBJ2-3	TRBD2	CASSLGTSADTQYF	TGTGCTAGCAGCTTAGGGACTAGCGCAGATACGCAGTATTTT
TRBV5-1	few	TRBJ2-7	TRBD1	CASSQTGVPYEQYF	TGCGCCAGCAGCCAGACAGGGGTTCCCTACGAGCAGTACTTC
TRBV6-1	-	TRBJ1-2	TRBD1	CASTQVGQTYTF	TGTGCCAGCACCCAGGTGGGACAGACGTACACCTTC
TRBV6-6	-	TRBJ2-3	-	CASSPGTSTDTQYF	TGTGCCAGCAGTCCCGGGACTAGCACAGATACGCAGTATTTT
TRBV28	-	TRBJ2-3	TRBD2	CASPPMGAGGADTQYF	TGTGCCAGCCCCCCTATGGGAGCGGGAGGAGCAGATACGCAGTATTTT
TRBV5-1	-	TRBJ1-3	-	CASRTGVGNTIYF	TGCGCCAGCAGAACGGGGGTTGGAAACACCATATATTTT